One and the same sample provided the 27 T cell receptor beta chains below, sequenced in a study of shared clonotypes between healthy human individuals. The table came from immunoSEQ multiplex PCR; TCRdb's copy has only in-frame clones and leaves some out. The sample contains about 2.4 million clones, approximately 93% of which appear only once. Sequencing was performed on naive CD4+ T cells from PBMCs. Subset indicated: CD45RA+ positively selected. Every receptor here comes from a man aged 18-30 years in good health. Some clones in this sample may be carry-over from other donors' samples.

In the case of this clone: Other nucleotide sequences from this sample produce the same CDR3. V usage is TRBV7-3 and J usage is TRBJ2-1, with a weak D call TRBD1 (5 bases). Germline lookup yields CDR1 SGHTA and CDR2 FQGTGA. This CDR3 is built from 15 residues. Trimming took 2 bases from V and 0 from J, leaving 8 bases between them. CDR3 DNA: TGTGCCAGCAGCTTATTAGGGGTCTCCTACAATGAGCAGTTCTTC. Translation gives CASSLLGVSYNEQFF.

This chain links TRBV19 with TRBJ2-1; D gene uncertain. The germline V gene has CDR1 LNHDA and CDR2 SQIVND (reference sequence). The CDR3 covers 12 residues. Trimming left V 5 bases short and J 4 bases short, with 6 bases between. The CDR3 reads CASSATYNEQFF. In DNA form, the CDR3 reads TGTGCCAGTAGTGCCACGTACAATGAGCAGTTCTTC. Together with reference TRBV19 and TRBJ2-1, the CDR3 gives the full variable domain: DGGITQSPKYLFRKEGQNVTLSCEQNLNHDAMYWYRQDPGQGLRLIYYSQIVNDFQKGDIAEGYSVSREKKESFPLTVTSAQKNPTAFYLCASSATYNEQFFGPGTRLTVL.

Here the CDR3 reads CASSSGGANYGYTF. The DNA of the CDR3 is TGTGCCAGCTCGTCAGGGGGCGCGAATTATGGCTACACCTTC. This sequence joins TRBV18 and TRBJ1-2, with TRBD1 matching over 8 bases. J gave up 5 bases and V 6 bases, and 8 bases lay outside the gene matches. CDR1 is KGHSH, CDR2 LQKENI, per germline. CDR3 length equals 14 residues.

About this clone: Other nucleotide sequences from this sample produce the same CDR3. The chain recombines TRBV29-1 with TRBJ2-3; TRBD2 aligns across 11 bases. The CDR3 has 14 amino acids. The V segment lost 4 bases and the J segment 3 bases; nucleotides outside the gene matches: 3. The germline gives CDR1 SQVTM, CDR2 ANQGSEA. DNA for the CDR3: TGCAGCGTTGGTGGACTAGCGGGTACAGATACGCAGTATTTT. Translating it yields CSVGGLAGTDTQYF.

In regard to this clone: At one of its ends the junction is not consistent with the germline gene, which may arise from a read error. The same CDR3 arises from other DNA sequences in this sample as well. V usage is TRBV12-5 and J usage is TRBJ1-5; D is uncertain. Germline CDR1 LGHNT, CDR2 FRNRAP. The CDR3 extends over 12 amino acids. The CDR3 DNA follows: TGTGCTAGTGGTTTGGACAATCAACCCCAGCATTTT. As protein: CASGLDNQPQHF.

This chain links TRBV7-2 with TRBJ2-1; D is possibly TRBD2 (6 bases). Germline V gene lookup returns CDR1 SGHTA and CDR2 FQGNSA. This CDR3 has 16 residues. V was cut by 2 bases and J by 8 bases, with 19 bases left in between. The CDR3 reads CASSLSASFGGYEQFF. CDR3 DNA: TGTGCCAGCAGCTTATCAGCTAGCTTTGGAGGGTATGAGCAGTTCTTC.

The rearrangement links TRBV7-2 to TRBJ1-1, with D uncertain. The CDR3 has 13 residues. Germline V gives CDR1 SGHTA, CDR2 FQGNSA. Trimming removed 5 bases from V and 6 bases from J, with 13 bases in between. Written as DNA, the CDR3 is TGTGCCAGCAGCCGGAACGTCGGCTCTGAAGCTTTCTTT. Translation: CASSRNVGSEAFF.

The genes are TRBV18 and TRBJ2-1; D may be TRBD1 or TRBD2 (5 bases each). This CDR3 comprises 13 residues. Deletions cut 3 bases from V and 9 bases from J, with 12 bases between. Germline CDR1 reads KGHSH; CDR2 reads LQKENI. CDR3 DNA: TGTGCCAGCTCACCTATGGGACGGTTTGAGCAGTTCTTC. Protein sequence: CASSPMGRFEQFF.

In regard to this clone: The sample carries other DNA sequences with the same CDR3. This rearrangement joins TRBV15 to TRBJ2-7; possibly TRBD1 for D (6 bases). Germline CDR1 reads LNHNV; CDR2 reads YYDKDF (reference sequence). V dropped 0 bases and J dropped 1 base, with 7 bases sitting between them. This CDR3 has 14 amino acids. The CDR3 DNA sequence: TGTGCCACCAGCAGAGACCAGGGGTCCTACGAGCAGTACTTC. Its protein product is CATSRDQGSYEQYF.

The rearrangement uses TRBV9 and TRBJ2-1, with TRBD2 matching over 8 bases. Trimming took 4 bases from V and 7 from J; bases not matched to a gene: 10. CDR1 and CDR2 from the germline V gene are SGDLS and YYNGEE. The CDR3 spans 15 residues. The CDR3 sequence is CASSLAGGLGNEQFF. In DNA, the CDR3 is TGTGCCAGCAGCCTAGCGGGTGGGCTAGGGAATGAGCAGTTCTTC.

The CDR3 region is CASSRRSRTSGQPYEQYF. CDR3 in DNA: TGTGCCAGCAGCCGACGCTCGCGGACTAGCGGCCAACCCTACGAGCAGTACTTC. The chain uses TRBV27 and TRBJ2-7; 10 bases line up with TRBD2. The CDR3 runs 18 residues. Per germline, CDR1 MNHEY and CDR2 SMNVEV (reference sequence). J gave up 2 bases and V 6 bases, and 16 bases lay outside the gene matches.

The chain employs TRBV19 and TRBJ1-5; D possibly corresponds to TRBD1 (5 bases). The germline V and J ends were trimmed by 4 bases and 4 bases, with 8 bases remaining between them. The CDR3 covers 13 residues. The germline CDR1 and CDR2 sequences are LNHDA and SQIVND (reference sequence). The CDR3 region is CASSTGWNQPQHF. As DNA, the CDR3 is TGTGCCAGTAGTACAGGGTGGAATCAGCCCCAGCATTTT.

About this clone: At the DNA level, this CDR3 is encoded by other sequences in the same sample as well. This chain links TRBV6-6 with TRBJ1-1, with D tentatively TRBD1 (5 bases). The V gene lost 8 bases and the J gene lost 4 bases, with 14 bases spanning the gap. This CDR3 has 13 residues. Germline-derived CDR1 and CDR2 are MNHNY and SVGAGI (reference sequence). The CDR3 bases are TGTGCCAGCTCCGCGGGGGGGGGCACTGAAGCTTTCTTT. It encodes CASSAGGGTEAFF.

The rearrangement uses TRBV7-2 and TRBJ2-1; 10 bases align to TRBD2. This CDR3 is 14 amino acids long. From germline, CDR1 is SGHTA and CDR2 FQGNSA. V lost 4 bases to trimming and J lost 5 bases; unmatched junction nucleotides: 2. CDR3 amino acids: CASSSGLANNEQFF. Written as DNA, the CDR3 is TGTGCCAGCAGCTCGGGACTAGCGAACAATGAGCAGTTCTTC.

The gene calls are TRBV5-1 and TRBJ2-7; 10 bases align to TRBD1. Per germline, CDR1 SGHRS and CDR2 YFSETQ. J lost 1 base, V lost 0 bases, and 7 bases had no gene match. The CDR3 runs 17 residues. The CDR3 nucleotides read TGCGCCAGCAGCTTGGGGGGACAGGGGACGGGGTCCTACGAGCAGTACTTC. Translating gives CASSLGGQGTGSYEQYF.

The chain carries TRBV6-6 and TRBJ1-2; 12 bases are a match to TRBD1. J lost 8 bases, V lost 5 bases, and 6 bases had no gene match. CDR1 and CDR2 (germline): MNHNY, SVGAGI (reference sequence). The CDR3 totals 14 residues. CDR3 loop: CASSPGQGARGYTF. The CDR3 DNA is TGTGCCAGCAGTCCGGGACAGGGGGCGCGGGGCTACACCTTC.

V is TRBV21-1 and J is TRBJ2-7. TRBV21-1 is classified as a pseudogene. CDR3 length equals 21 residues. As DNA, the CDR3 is TGTGCCAGCAGCAAAAGGGGGACACGGGGGTTGGACGTTCGTTCACCTCACGAGCAGTACTTC. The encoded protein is CASSKRGTRGLDVRSPHEQYF.

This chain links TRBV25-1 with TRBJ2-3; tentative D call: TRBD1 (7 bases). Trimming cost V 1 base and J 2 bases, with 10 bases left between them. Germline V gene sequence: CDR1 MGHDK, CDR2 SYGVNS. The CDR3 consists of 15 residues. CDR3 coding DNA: TGTGCCAGCAGTGAATCCAGGGGGGACACAGATACGCAGTATTTT. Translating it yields CASSESRGDTDTQYF.

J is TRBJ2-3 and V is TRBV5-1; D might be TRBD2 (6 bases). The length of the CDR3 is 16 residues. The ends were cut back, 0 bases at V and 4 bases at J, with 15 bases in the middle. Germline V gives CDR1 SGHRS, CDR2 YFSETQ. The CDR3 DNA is TGCGCCAGCAGCTTGGGTTCTAGCGAAACCTCAGATACGCAGTATTTT. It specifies CASSLGSSETSDTQYF.

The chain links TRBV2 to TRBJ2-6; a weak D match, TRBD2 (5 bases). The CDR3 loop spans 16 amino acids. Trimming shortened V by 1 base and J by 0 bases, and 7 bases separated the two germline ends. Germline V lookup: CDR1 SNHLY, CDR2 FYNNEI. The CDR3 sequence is CASSEGRISGANVLTF. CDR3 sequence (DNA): TGTGCCAGCAGTGAAGGGAGGATCTCTGGGGCCAACGTCCTGACTTTC.

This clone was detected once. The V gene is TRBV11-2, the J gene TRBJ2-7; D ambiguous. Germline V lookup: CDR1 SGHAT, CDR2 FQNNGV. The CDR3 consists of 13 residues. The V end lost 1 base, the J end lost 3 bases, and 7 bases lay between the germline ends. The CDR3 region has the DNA TGTGCCAGCAGCTTAGCCCTGGTCTACGAGCAGTACTTC. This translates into CASSLALVYEQYF.

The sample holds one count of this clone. CDR3 sequence (DNA): TGTGCCAGCAGCTTGTTAAGTATCTCCGCGGGCTACGAGCAGTACTTC. Translating it yields CASSLLSISAGYEQYF. V gene TRBV7-3 combines with J gene TRBJ2-7; tentative D call: TRBD2 (5 bases). V was shortened by 3 bases and J by 3 bases, with 18 bases between the two germline ends. CDR3 length: 16 residues. Per germline, CDR1 SGHTA and CDR2 FQGTGA.

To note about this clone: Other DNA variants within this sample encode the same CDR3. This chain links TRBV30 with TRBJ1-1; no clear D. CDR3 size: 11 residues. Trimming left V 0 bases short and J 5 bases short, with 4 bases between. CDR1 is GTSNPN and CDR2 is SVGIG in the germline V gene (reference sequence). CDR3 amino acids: CAWSVGTEAFF. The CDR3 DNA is TGTGCCTGGAGTGTAGGAACTGAAGCTTTCTTT.

In DNA form, the CDR3 reads TGTGCCAGCAGTTTAATTTCATCGGAGCTAGCGGGGCTACTCTTCTTC. Protein product: CASSLISSELAGLLFF. The chain links TRBV28 to TRBJ2-1; 9 bases align to TRBD2. CDR1 is MDHEN and CDR2 is SYDVKM in the germline V gene. This CDR3 is 16 amino acids long. V lost 2 bases and J lost 16; bases outside the gene matches: 18.

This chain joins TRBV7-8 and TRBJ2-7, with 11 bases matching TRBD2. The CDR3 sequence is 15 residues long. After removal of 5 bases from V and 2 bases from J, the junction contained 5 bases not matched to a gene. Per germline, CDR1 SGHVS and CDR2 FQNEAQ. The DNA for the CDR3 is TGTGCCAGCAGCGGGGGGACTAGCGGCGCCTACGAGCAGTACTTC. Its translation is CASSGGTSGAYEQYF. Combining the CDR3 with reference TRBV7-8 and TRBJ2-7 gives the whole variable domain GAGVSQSPRYKVAKRGQDVALRCDPISGHVSLFWYQQALGQGPEFLTYFQNEAQLDKSGLPSDRFFAERPEGSVSTLKIQRTQQEDSAVYLCASSGGTSGAYEQYFGPGTRLTVT.

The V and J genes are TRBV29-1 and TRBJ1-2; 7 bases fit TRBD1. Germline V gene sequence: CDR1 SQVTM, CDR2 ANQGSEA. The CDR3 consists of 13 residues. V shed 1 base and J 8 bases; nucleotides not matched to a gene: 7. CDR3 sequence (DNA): TGCAGCGTTGAAGGAGGAACAGGGGAAGGCTACACCTTC. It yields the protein CSVEGGTGEGYTF.

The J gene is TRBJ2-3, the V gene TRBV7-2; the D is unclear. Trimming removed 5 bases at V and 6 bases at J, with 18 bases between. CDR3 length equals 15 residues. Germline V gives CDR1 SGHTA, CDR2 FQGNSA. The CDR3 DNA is TGTGCCAGCAGCCCGCAGTTGGGTCCGCCTGATACGCAGTATTTT. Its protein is CASSPQLGPPDTQYF.